Each of the 22 T cell receptor beta chains below was sequenced from the same sample in a study of somatic mutations in cytotoxic T cells in rheumatoid arthritis. Sequencing used immunoSEQ multiplex PCR; TCRdb keeps in-frame clones, though not all of them. The sample carries under 20,000 clones, roughly nine tenths recorded once. The sequencing sample was made of CD8+ T cells sorted from blood. These receptors were taken from a man aged 35 to 55 in good health.

The V gene is TRBV27, the J gene TRBJ2-1; D perhaps matches TRBD2 (6 bases). Germline loops: CDR1 MNHEY, CDR2 SMNVEV (reference sequence). Trimming left V 9 bases short and J 0 bases short, with 18 bases between. The CDR3 extends over 16 amino acids. The CDR3 spells CASLRGGTHSYNEQFF. Here the CDR3 DNA reads TGTGCCAGTCTCCGTGGGGGGACCCACTCCTACAATGAGCAGTTCTTC.

This chain joins TRBV4-1 and TRBJ2-2; 7 positions match TRBD1. Trimming cost V 2 bases and J 6 bases; bases outside gene matches: 6. The length of the CDR3 is 15 residues. Germline V lookup: CDR1 MGHRA, CDR2 YSYEKL. As DNA, the CDR3 is TGCGCCAGCAGCCAACCTACAGGGGTGCCCGGGGAGCTGTTTTTT. Protein product: CASSQPTGVPGELFF.

V usage is TRBV27 and J usage is TRBJ2-2, with 12 bases identical to TRBD1. V was pared by 3 bases and J by 3 bases, with 8 bases of the junction left unmatched. CDR1 MNHEY and CDR2 SMNVEV come from the germline V gene (reference sequence). The length of the CDR3 is 18 residues. The CDR3 bases are TGTGCCAGCAGTTTCTACGGGACAGGGGGCGGGTACACCGGGGAGCTGTTTTTT. Protein: CASSFYGTGGGYTGELFF.

As for this clone: A read error may account for a junction end that differs from germline. The chain couples TRBV6-5 to TRBJ2-2; a possible D gene is TRBD2 (5 bases). This CDR3 spans 13 amino acids. Germline V gives CDR1 MNHEY, CDR2 SVGAGI. The CDR3 nucleotides are TGTGCCAGCAGCCCCCATAATCGCCGGGGAGCTGTTTTT. Its protein is CASSPHNRRGAVF.

The chain carries TRBV9 and TRBJ2-3; TRBD2 matches 11 bases. The junction had 12 bases not matched to a gene; V was cut back by 3 bases and J by 3 bases. CDR1 is SGDLS, CDR2 YYNGEE, per germline. This CDR3 is 18 amino acids long. CDR3 loop: CASSEPRGLAGGTDTQYF. The CDR3 DNA is TGTGCCAGCAGCGAACCCCGGGGGCTAGCGGGAGGTACAGATACGCAGTATTTT.

This rearrangement joins TRBV11-2 to TRBJ2-1; unclear D gene. Germline CDR1 reads SGHAT; CDR2 reads FQNNGV. V was cut by 5 bases and J by 8 bases, with 7 bases left in between. The CDR3 covers 11 residues. CDR3 nucleotide sequence: TGTGCCAGCAGCCTCGGCTATGAGCAGTTCTTC. It is translated as CASSLGYEQFF.

The V and J genes are TRBV9 and TRBJ2-1; 11 bases line up with TRBD2. Germline V lookup: CDR1 SGDLS, CDR2 YYNGEE. J lost 3 bases, V lost 0 bases, and 8 bases had no gene match. There are 18 residues in the CDR3. The CDR3 is CASSVDFGTSGYYNEQFF. The CDR3 nucleotides are TGTGCCAGCAGCGTAGACTTTGGGACTAGCGGATACTACAATGAGCAGTTCTTC.

This clone appeared once. V and J are TRBV5-4 and TRBJ2-4; D uncertain. From germline, CDR1 is SGHNT and CDR2 YYREEE (reference sequence). The CDR3 covers 12 residues. V shed 5 bases and J shed 4 bases, with 7 bases lying between them. The CDR3 DNA reads as TGTGCCAGCAGGGGCGCTAAAAACATTCAGTACTTC. Its translation is CASRGAKNIQYF.

This chain joins TRBV7-9 and TRBJ1-1; D not certain. CDR1 and CDR2 (germline): SEHNR, FQNEAQ (reference sequence). Trimming removed 1 base from V and 8 bases from J, with 8 bases in between. There are 12 residues in the CDR3. The CDR3 region is CASSLVKEEAFF. The CDR3 DNA reads TGTGCCAGCAGCTTAGTCAAAGAAGAAGCTTTCTTT.

The chain carries TRBV5-1 and TRBJ2-1; a weak D match, TRBD2 (6 bases). The germline gives CDR1 SGHRS, CDR2 YFSETQ. CDR3 length: 15 amino acids. Deletions cut 0 bases from V and 8 bases from J, with 15 bases between. The DNA for the CDR3 is TGCGCCAGCAGCTTGGGAGCGGGCATGTCCGATGAGCAGTTCTTC. Its protein product is CASSLGAGMSDEQFF.

The chain employs TRBV27 and TRBJ2-3; D may be TRBD2 (6 bases). The CDR3 has 13 amino acids. V lost 1 base and J 8 bases, leaving 10 bases between the germline ends. Germline assignment: CDR1 MNHEY and CDR2 SMNVEV (reference sequence). This CDR3 reads CASSLYQAGTQYF. As DNA, the CDR3 is TGTGCCAGCAGTTTATACCAAGCGGGTACGCAGTATTTT.

This sequence joins TRBV6-5 and TRBJ2-7; D remains ambiguous. CDR1 MNHEY and CDR2 SVGAGI come from the germline V gene. V dropped 5 bases and J dropped 2 bases, with 16 bases sitting between them. The CDR3 totals 15 residues. CDR3 in amino acids: CASSPPPDRTYEQYF. The CDR3 nucleotides read TGTGCCAGCAGTCCCCCCCCCGACCGGACCTACGAGCAGTACTTC.

The rearrangement links TRBV4-3 to TRBJ2-7, with a tentative D call TRBD1 (6 bases). The CDR3 extends over 15 amino acids. Deletions cut 0 bases from V and 6 bases from J, with 15 bases between. The germline V gene encodes CDR1 LGHNA and CDR2 YSLEER. This chain's CDR3 is CASSQEDSNNAEQYF. The CDR3 nucleotides are TGCGCCAGCAGCCAAGAGGACAGCAATAACGCCGAGCAGTACTTC.

The chain joins TRBV27 to TRBJ1-3, with D hard to call. V was cut by 2 bases and J by 4 bases, with 15 bases left in between. This CDR3 has 16 amino acids. Per germline, CDR1 MNHEY and CDR2 SMNVEV (reference sequence). This CDR3 reads CASSLEEGKYGNTIYF. DNA for the CDR3: TGTGCCAGCAGTTTAGAGGAGGGAAAGTACGGAAACACCATATATTTT.

The gene calls are TRBV9 and TRBJ1-2, with D perhaps matching TRBD1 (5 bases). Germline values: CDR1 SGDLS, CDR2 YYNGEE. This CDR3 contains 15 residues. V was clipped by 4 bases and J by 7 bases, with 20 bases between them. The CDR3 region has the DNA TGTGCCAGCAGCTCTCCCTTCCGGGACTCTGGTGGCTACACCTTC. Translating it yields CASSSPFRDSGGYTF. The full variable domain, in which reference TRBV9 and TRBJ1-2 provide the parts outside the CDR3, is DSGVTQTPKHLITATGQRVTLRCSPRSGDLSVYWYQQSLDQGLQFLIQYYNGEERAKGNILERFSAQQFPDLHSELNLSSLELGDSALYFCASSSPFRDSGGYTFGSGTRLTVV.

This chain connects TRBV27 to TRBJ1-5, with D unresolved. The CDR3 loop spans 13 amino acids. Trimming cost V 1 base and J 9 bases, with 10 bases left between them. CDR1 is MNHEY, CDR2 SMNVEV, per germline (reference sequence). The CDR3 loop reads CASSLYPGGPQHF. CDR3 coding DNA: TGTGCCAGCAGTTTATACCCCGGTGGGCCCCAGCATTTT.

The gene calls are TRBV11-2 and TRBJ2-7; the match to TRBD1 covers 7 bases. This CDR3 contains 14 residues. V trimming: 5 bases; J trimming: 0 bases; junction bases outside the gene matches: 4. The V gene's germline CDR1 is SGHAT and CDR2 FQNNGV. CDR3 amino acids: CASSLGDSSYEQYF. CDR3 coding DNA: TGTGCCAGCAGCCTAGGGGACAGCTCCTACGAGCAGTACTTC.

The chain joins TRBV28 to TRBJ2-6; 8 positions match TRBD1. V shed 2 bases and J 3 bases; nucleotides not matched to a gene: 3. Germline loops: CDR1 MDHEN, CDR2 SYDVKM. The CDR3 is 16 amino acids. CDR3 DNA sequence: TGTGCCAGCAGTTTAGGCAGGGGGCTTGGGGCCAACGTCCTGACTTTC. Translation gives CASSLGRGLGANVLTF. Filled out from reference TRBV28 and TRBJ2-6, the complete variable domain reads DVKVTQSSRYLVKRTGEKVFLECVQDMDHENMFWYRQDPGLGLRLIYFSYDVKMKEKGDIPEGYSVSREKKERFSLILESASTNQTSMYLCASSLGRGLGANVLTFGAGSRLTVL.

J is TRBJ2-3 and V is TRBV5-8; TRBD2 aligns across 10 bases. The CDR3 has 15 amino acids. The ends lost 4 bases at V and 1 base at J; junction bases unmatched: 3. Germline-derived CDR1 and CDR2 are SGHTS and YDEGEE. This CDR3 is CASSPGTSGTDTQYF. The DNA of the CDR3 is TGTGCCAGCAGCCCCGGGACTAGCGGCACAGATACGCAGTATTTT.

This chain connects TRBV10-3 to TRBJ2-7; a possible D gene is TRBD1 (5 bases). The germline V gene has CDR1 ENHRY and CDR2 SYGVKD. V lost 3 bases to trimming and J lost 0 bases, with 12 bases between them. The CDR3 is 15 residues long. This chain's CDR3 is CAISDLTDSSYEQYF. In nucleotides, the CDR3 is TGTGCCATCAGTGACTTGACAGATAGCTCCTACGAGCAGTACTTC.

The V call is TRBV11-2, the J call TRBJ1-2, with 8 bases lining up with TRBD1. V shed 5 bases and J 3 bases; nucleotides not matched to a gene: 5. There are 14 residues in the CDR3. Germline assignment: CDR1 SGHAT and CDR2 FQNNGV. CDR3: CASSLQGEHYGYTF. For the CDR3, the DNA is TGTGCCAGCAGCCTACAGGGGGAACACTATGGCTACACCTTC.

V usage is TRBV27 and J usage is TRBJ2-3; D may be TRBD2 (5 bases). The germline V gene has CDR1 MNHEY and CDR2 SMNVEV (reference sequence). The germline V and J ends were trimmed by 7 bases and 6 bases, with 8 bases remaining between them. The CDR3 runs to 11 residues. CDR3 sequence: CASMGADTQYF. The CDR3 DNA sequence: TGTGCCAGCATGGGAGCGGATACGCAGTATTTT.